This TCR beta chain was recovered during a study of shared T cell receptors in the human thymus. Sequenced by immunoSEQ multiplex PCR; TCRdb stores in-frame clones only, minus some. Of just under 550,000 clones listed, approximately 78% are singletons. This CDR3 has 14 residues. With 0 bases removed from V and 5 bases from J, the gap between germline ends came to 10 bases. Germline V CDR1 and CDR2: SGHDN, FVKESK. This sample also appeared in a second study, on human thymus T cells.

The chain employs TRBV14 and TRBJ1-2, with D hard to call. This sequence originates from a boy under two years old with a congenital heart defect. Sequences were obtained from thymocytes. CDR3 DNA: TGTGCCAGCAGCCAAGATATTGTTCGGTATGGCTACACCTTC. Its protein product is CASSQDIVRYGYTF.